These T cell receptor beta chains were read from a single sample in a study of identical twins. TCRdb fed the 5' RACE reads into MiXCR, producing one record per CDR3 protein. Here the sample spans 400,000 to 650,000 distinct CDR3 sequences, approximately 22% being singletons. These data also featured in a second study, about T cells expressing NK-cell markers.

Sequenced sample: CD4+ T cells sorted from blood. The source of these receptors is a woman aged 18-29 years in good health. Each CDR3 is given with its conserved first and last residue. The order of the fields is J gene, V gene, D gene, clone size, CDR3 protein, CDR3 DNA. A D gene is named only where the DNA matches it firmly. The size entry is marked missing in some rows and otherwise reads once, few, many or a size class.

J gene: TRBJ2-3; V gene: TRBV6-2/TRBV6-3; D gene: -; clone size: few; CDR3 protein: CASSHRQDTQYF; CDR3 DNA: TGTGCCAGCAGTCACAGGCAAGATACGCAGTATTTT
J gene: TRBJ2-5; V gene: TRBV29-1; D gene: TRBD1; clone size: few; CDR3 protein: CSVEDPDRGWETQYF; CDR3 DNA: TGCAGCGTTGAAGATCCGGACAGGGGGTGGGAGACCCAGTACTTC
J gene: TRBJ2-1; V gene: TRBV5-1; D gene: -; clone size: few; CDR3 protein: CASSLERQEFF; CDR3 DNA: TGCGCCAGCAGCTTAGAGAGGCAAGAGTTCTTC
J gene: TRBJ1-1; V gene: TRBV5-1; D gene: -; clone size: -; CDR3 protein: CASSLGLGVGNTEAFF; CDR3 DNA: TGCGCCAGCAGCCTTGGTTTGGGGGTAGGAAACACTGAAGCTTTCTTT
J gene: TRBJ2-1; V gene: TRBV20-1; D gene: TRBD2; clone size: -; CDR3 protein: CSASRTGGPVGNEQFF; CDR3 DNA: TGCAGTGCTAGTCGAACGGGAGGGCCAGTGGGTAATGAGCAGTTCTTC
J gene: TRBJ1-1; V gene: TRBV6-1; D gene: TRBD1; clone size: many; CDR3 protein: CASSRQGNTEAFF; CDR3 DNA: TGTGCCAGCAGTCGACAGGGGAACACTGAAGCTTTCTTT
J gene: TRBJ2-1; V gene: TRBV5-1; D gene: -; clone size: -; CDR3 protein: CASSSDSRYNEQFF; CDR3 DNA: TGCGCCAGCAGCTCTGACTCCCGCTACAATGAGCAGTTCTTC
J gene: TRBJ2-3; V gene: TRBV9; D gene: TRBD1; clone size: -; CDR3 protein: CASSHGQGAGKDTQYF; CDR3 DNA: TGTGCCAGCAGCCATGGACAGGGGGCAGGCAAAGATACGCAGTATTTT
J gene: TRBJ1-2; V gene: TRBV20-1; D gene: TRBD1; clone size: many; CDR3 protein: CSATTGRNGYTF; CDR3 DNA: TGCAGTGCCACGACAGGGAGAAATGGCTACACCTTC
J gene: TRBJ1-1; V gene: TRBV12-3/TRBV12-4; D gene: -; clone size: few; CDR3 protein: CASSPPRDNTEAFF; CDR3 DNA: TGTGCCAGCAGTCCGCCCAGGGATAACACTGAAGCTTTCTTT
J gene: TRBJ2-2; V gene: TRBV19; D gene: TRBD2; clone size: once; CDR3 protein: CATKTSGNTGELFF; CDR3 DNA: TGTGCCACTAAGACTAGCGGCAACACCGGGGAGCTGTTTTTT
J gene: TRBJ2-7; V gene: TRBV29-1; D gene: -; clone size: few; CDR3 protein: CSVGTYSSYEQYF; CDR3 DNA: TGCAGCGTTGGCACATACAGCTCCTACGAGCAGTACTTC
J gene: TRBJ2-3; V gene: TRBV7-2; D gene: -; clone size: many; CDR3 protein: CASSWGGTDTQYF; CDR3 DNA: TGTGCCAGCAGCTGGGGGGGCACAGATACGCAGTATTTT
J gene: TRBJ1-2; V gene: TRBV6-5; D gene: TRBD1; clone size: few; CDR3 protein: CASSYSSGTGYGYTF; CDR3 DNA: TGTGCCAGCAGTTACTCATCCGGGACAGGTTATGGCTACACCTTC
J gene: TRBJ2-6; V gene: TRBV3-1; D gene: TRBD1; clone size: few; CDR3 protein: CASSRRLTGSGANVLTF; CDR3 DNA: TGTGCCAGCAGCCGTAGACTGACAGGGTCTGGGGCCAACGTCCTGACTTTC
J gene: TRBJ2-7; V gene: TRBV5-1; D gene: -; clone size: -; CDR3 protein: CASSLLVGQDYEQYF; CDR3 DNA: TGCGCCAGCAGCTTGTTGGTGGGGCAGGACTACGAGCAGTACTTC
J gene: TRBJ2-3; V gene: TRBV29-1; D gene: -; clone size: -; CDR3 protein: CSDYNTDTQYF; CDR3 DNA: TGCAGCGATTATAATACAGATACGCAGTATTTT
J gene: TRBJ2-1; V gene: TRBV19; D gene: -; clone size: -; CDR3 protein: CASSYRAIGQFNEQFF; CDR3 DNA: TGTGCCAGTAGTTACCGAGCGATTGGACAGTTTAATGAGCAGTTCTTC
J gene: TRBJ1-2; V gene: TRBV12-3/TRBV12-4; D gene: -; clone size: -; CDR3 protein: CASSWTVFDYGYTF; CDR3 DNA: TGTGCCAGCAGCTGGACAGTGTTTGACTATGGCTACACCTTC
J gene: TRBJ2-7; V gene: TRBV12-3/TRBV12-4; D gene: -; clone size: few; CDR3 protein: CASSLLGSAYEQYF; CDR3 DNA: TGTGCCAGCAGTTTACTGGGCTCGGCCTACGAGCAGTACTTC
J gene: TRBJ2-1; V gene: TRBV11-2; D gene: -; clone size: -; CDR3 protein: CASNTDRGSYNEQFF; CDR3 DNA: TGTGCCAGCAATACAGATAGGGGCTCCTACAATGAGCAGTTCTTC
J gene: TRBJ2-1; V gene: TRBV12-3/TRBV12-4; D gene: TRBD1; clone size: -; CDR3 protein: CASKLNRGRNEQFF; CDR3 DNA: TGTGCCAGCAAGCTAAACAGGGGGCGAAATGAGCAGTTCTTC
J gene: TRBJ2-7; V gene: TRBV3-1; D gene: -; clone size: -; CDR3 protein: CASSQVGRGAYEQYF; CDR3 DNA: TGTGCCAGCAGCCAAGTGGGTAGAGGGGCCTACGAGCAGTACTTC